These T cell receptor beta chains were read from a single sample in a study of CD8 T cells in ankylosing spondylitis. One entry per CDR3 protein, called by TCRdb with MiXCR from the 5' RACE reads. The repertoire holds some 33,000 distinct CDR3 sequences, with around 14% as singletons. Sequenced input: blood. The source is a male donor with ankylosing spondylitis or in good health (not recorded which). CDR3s leave out the opening cysteine and the closing phenylalanine or tryptophan. The D gene is left open where the match is weak. Clone size, where shown, is once, few, many, or a class for clones that have expanded.

D gene | J gene | clone size | V gene | CDR3 protein
- | TRBJ1-4 | few | TRBV6-5 | ASNSGTPNEKLF
TRBD1 | TRBJ2-3 | few | TRBV7-7 | ASSPDRQSDTQY
- | TRBJ1-1 | once | TRBV10-3 | AISEFVGQSEAF
- | TRBJ1-1 | few | TRBV5-1 | ATRPNLGGIEAF
- | TRBJ2-4 | - | TRBV12-3/TRBV12-4 | ASSFQRAKNIQY
TRBD2 | TRBJ2-2 | few | TRBV6-2/TRBV6-3 | ASSNSGGRGTGELF
- | TRBJ2-1 | - | TRBV5-6 | ASSRYNEQF
TRBD2 | TRBJ2-1 | - | TRBV5-1 | ASRPTSGGYNEQF
TRBD1 | TRBJ2-3 | - | TRBV12-3/TRBV12-4 | ASRLDRGFTSTDTQY
- | TRBJ2-1 | few | TRBV28 | ASSLSSGPAYNEQF
- | TRBJ2-5 | - | TRBV7-8 | ASSLGDPRQTQY
- | TRBJ1-1 | - | TRBV11-1 | ASSSDGWTTEAF
- | TRBJ2-3 | - | TRBV7-9 | ASSPAGLTDTQY
TRBD2 | TRBJ2-7 | few | TRBV14 | ASSQASGIGGEQY
- | TRBJ1-1 | - | TRBV14 | ASQVGIEAF
TRBD2 | TRBJ2-2 | - | TRBV7-9 | ASRLAGGSTGELF
- | TRBJ2-1 | - | TRBV10-3 | AHSSTDEQF
- | TRBJ2-1 | medium-sized | TRBV7-9 | ASSLALRTLTYNEQF
- | TRBJ1-5 | - | TRBV5-1 | ASSIDSNQPQH
TRBD1 | TRBJ1-5 | few | TRBV7-9 | ASSWTGAPLMPQH
- | TRBJ2-2 | - | TRBV4-3 | ASSQEYSNTGELF
- | TRBJ2-3 | - | TRBV6-4 | ASSDSRGGVKDTQY
- | TRBJ2-5 | - | TRBV7-2 | ASSLDWGAGFETQY
- | TRBJ2-5 | - | TRBV29-1 | SVRRDEGETQY
TRBD1 | TRBJ1-5 | - | TRBV6-1 | ASSGFDRANQPQH
- | TRBJ1-1 | - | TRBV5-1 | ASSRGVVNTEAF
- | TRBJ2-2 | few | TRBV7-9 | ASSPGRGPTGELF
- | TRBJ2-2 | many | TRBV15 | ATSLGGNTGELF
TRBD1 | TRBJ2-4 | many | TRBV5-1 | ASSPQGIAKNIQY
TRBD2 | TRBJ2-1 | - | TRBV6-4 | ASSDSAGAYNEQF
- | TRBJ1-4 | - | TRBV20-1 | SARNQAARRYEKLF
- | TRBJ2-6 | few | TRBV6-2/TRBV6-3 | ASSPVPRLGIGANVLT
TRBD1 | TRBJ2-7 | few | TRBV7-9 | ASSTRTGVPYEQY
TRBD2 | TRBJ2-1 | few | TRBV19 | ASSIGLAGHNEQF
- | TRBJ2-2 | few | TRBV7-9 | ASSSIAEGGELF
- | TRBJ2-2 | - | TRBV12-5 | ASGSDRNTGELF
- | TRBJ2-2 | few | TRBV5-5 | ASSWGLQGGELF
- | TRBJ2-7 | few | TRBV29-1 | SVDSNYEQY
- | TRBJ2-1 | few | TRBV6-5 | ASRNDLTYNEQF
- | TRBJ2-1 | once | TRBV20-1 | SARRDNEQF
- | TRBJ1-5 | - | TRBV27 | ASSLAAYSNQPQH
TRBD1 | TRBJ2-1 | - | TRBV3-1 | ASSGDRGREEF
TRBD1 | TRBJ1-1 | - | TRBV5-1 | ATQEGAKLFEAF
- | TRBJ1-1 | - | TRBV10-1 | ASSEPGLNTEAF
- | TRBJ2-3 | - | TRBV28 | ASSPSRSNTDTQY
TRBD1 | TRBJ2-5 | few | TRBV28 | ASSFRTGQGTQY